The next 30 T cell receptor beta chains were all read from a single sample in a study of blood T cells in healthy people across ages (dated by TCRdb to 2013 to 2016). Receptor amplification or capture employed 5' RACE. Sequencing used an Illumina HiSeq 2500. A second PCR of roughly 7 to 12 cycles was run with a J-beta primer mix and a sample-barcoded 5' primer. The public reads were reprocessed in TCRdb via fastp at Q25 and MiXCR, keeping in-frame beta chains. All rows with the same CDR3 protein become a single entry with the most common DNA and genes. Counted in this sample were roughly 1,800,000 distinct CDR3 sequences; 40% to 55% of them appeared once. The leading ten clones occupy over 2% of the sample. Sequencing input: blood. These TCRs come from a woman between 35 and 50 years old in good health.

This chain joins TRBV20-1 and TRBJ2-5; the D is unclear. CDR3 size: 14 residues. CDR1 is DFQATT and CDR2 is SNEGSKA in the germline V gene (reference sequence). V was clipped by 6 bases and J by 2 bases, with 16 bases between them. In DNA, the CDR3 is TGCAGTGCCGATACACCTCCCTTTCAAGAGACCCAGTACTTC. This encodes CSADTPPFQETQYF.

The gene calls are TRBV6-5 and TRBJ2-4; D is unclear. From germline, CDR1 is MNHEY and CDR2 SVGAGI. The CDR3 runs to 13 residues. The V gene lost 5 bases and the J gene lost 5 bases, with 10 bases spanning the gap. CDR3 amino acids: CASSELLENIQYF. The CDR3 DNA sequence: TGTGCCAGCAGTGAACTACTCGAAAACATTCAGTACTTC.

The table lists this clonotype with a few counts. This rearrangement joins TRBV7-6 to TRBJ2-3; TRBD2 matches 8 bases. CDR1 SGHVS and CDR2 FNYEAQ come from the germline V gene. The trim removed 5 bases at V and 9 bases at J, leaving 10 bases unmatched. The CDR3 is 14 residues long. The CDR3 DNA follows: TGTGCCAGCAGCCAAATGACTAGCGTTGACACGCAGTATTTT. Its protein is CASSQMTSVDTQYF. Combining the CDR3 with reference TRBV7-6 and TRBJ2-3 gives the whole variable domain GAGVSQSPRYKVTKRGQDVALRCDPISGHVSLYWYRQALGQGPEFLTYFNYEAQQDKSGLPNDRFSAERPEGSISTLTIQRTEQRDSAMYRCASSQMTSVDTQYFGPGTRLTVL.

The CDR3 spells CASSVGPYQPQHF. In DNA form, the CDR3 reads TGCGCCAGCAGTGTCGGACCCTATCAGCCCCAGCATTTT. The chain is built from TRBV10-2 and TRBJ1-5; D call uncertain. CDR1 and CDR2 (germline): WSHSY, SAAADI. V was shortened by 4 bases and J by 5 bases, with 9 bases between the two germline ends. The CDR3 sequence is 13 residues long.

The chain carries TRBV25-1 and TRBJ2-2; no clear D gene. CDR3 length: 10 amino acids. Trimming cost V 7 bases and J 6 bases, with 3 bases left between them. Germline V gives CDR1 MGHDK, CDR2 SYGVNS. The CDR3 nucleotides are TGTGCCAGCATGGCCGGGGAGCTGTTTTTT. Protein product: CASMAGELFF. Full variable domain (missing parts from reference TRBV25-1 and TRBJ2-2): EADIYQTPRYLVIGTGKKITLECSQTMGHDKMYWYQQDPGMELHLIHYSYGVNSTEKGDLSSESTVSRIRTEHFPLTLESARPSHTSQYLCASMAGELFFGEGSRLTVL.

The CDR3 protein is CSASAPKSPLHF. The DNA for the CDR3 is TGCAGTGCTAGTGCCCCAAAGTCACCCCTCCACTTT. The J gene is TRBJ1-6, the V gene TRBV20-1; no reliable D call. Germline CDR1 is DFQATT and CDR2 is SNEGSKA (reference sequence). This CDR3 has 12 amino acids. Trimming left V 3 bases short and J 10 bases short, with 10 bases between.

This clonotype was observed a handful of times. The rearrangement links TRBV4-2 to TRBJ2-1, with 11 bases identical to TRBD2. CDR1 is LGHNA and CDR2 is YNFKEQ in the germline V gene. CDR3 length: 16 residues. V lost 1 base and J lost 3; bases outside the gene matches: 2. CDR3 protein: CASSQVLAGGYNEQFF. CDR3 nucleotide sequence: TGTGCCAGCAGCCAAGTCCTAGCGGGGGGCTACAATGAGCAGTTCTTC.

V is TRBV11-2 and J is TRBJ2-1, with 10 bases lining up with TRBD2. Looked up from germline, CDR1 is SGHAT and CDR2 is FQNNGV. The V and J ends lost 9 bases and 12 bases, in that order; junction bases with no gene match: 14. The CDR3 is 14 amino acids. The chain's CDR3 is CASKGLAGAGGQFF. The CDR3 nucleotides are TGTGCCAGTAAGGGGCTAGCGGGGGCCGGGGGGCAGTTCTTC.

This chain links TRBV6-5 with TRBJ2-1; 8 bases fit TRBD2. V gave up 6 bases and J gave up 2 bases; unmatched junction bases: 3. The CDR3 runs 14 residues. CDR1 is MNHEY and CDR2 is SVGAGI in the germline V gene. The CDR3, as DNA: TGTGCCAGCAGGCGACTAGCGCCCTACAATGAGCAGTTCTTC. Protein product: CASRRLAPYNEQFF.

This chain joins TRBV7-9 and TRBJ2-7; 14 bases are a match to TRBD2. With the DNA end fitting TRBJ2-5 better, the J assignment may be wrong. This CDR3 contains 18 residues. CDR1 and CDR2 from the germline V gene are SEHNR and FQNEAQ (reference sequence). The CDR3 sequence: CASSVEGGTSGGTPTQYF. The CDR3 DNA reads TGTGCCAGCAGCGTAGAGGGGGGGACTAGCGGGGGTACTCCGACCCAGTACTTC.

The chain has TRBV9 and TRBJ1-1; D call uncertain. V was trimmed by 0 bases and J by 10 bases, leaving 13 bases between them. This CDR3 has 13 residues. Germline-derived CDR1 and CDR2 are SGDLS and YYNGEE. In nucleotides, the CDR3 is TGTGCCAGCAGCGTAGCTACAGTGGAAAGAGCTTTCTTT. This gives the protein CASSVATVERAFF.

This clonotype was counted between two and nine times. The chain has TRBV20-1 and TRBJ2-7; TRBD1 might be the D (5 bases). The germline V and J ends were trimmed by 0 bases and 0 bases, with 9 bases remaining between them. The CDR3 runs to 14 residues. Germline CDR1 and CDR2: DFQATT and SNEGSKA (reference sequence). The CDR3 protein is CSARDLTGSYEQYF. DNA for the CDR3: TGCAGTGCTAGAGATCTTACAGGCTCCTACGAGCAGTACTTC.

This clonotype was counted a few times. The J gene is TRBJ2-5, the V gene TRBV4-1, with D maybe TRBD1 (6 bases). The CDR3 loop spans 15 amino acids. Germline V CDR1 and CDR2: MGHRA, YSYEKL. The ends were cut back, 0 bases at V and 1 base at J, with 9 bases in the middle. The CDR3 DNA is TGCGCCAGCAGCCAAGATCAGGGGCTCCAAGAGACCCAGTACTTC. Translation gives CASSQDQGLQETQYF.

The gene calls are TRBV20-1 and TRBJ1-2; the D gene is possibly TRBD1 (5 bases). Deletions cut 3 bases from V and 7 bases from J, with 15 bases between. This CDR3 comprises 13 residues. Germline loops: CDR1 DFQATT, CDR2 SNEGSKA (reference sequence). The CDR3 loop reads CSASDSNVGGYTF. In DNA form, the CDR3 reads TGCAGTGCTAGCGACAGCAACGTGGGTGGCTACACCTTC.

DNA for the CDR3: TGTGCCAGCAGCTTGATAGGGGACCTCTGGAATGAGCAGTTCTTC. Translation: CASSLIGDLWNEQFF. The chain is built from TRBV5-6 and TRBJ2-1; possibly TRBD1 or TRBD2 for D (5 bases each). CDR1 is SGHDT and CDR2 is YYEEEE in the germline V gene. The V gene lost 1 base and the J gene lost 7 bases, with 15 bases spanning the gap. CDR3 length: 15 amino acids.

This sequence joins TRBV12-3 or TRBV12-4 and TRBJ2-3, with TRBD1 as a possible D gene (5 bases). Trimming took off 7 bases at V and 0 bases at J, with 11 bases between the two ends. The CDR3 loop spans 14 amino acids. CDR3 region: CASTPGFSTDTQYF. The CDR3 coding sequence is TGTGCCAGCACTCCAGGGTTCAGCACAGATACGCAGTATTTT.

This clonotype was seen only a few times. The CDR3 coding sequence is TGTGCCAGCAGTTTCCAACGAAACCCGGATACGCAGTATTTT. Its translation: CASSFQRNPDTQYF. V and J are TRBV12-3 or TRBV12-4 and TRBJ2-3; D gene ambiguous. The CDR3 runs 14 residues. Between the trimmed V and J ends, which lost 3 bases and 6 bases, there was a span of 13 bases.

This chain joins TRBV28 and TRBJ2-7; the D gene could be TRBD1 or TRBD2 (5 bases each). The CDR3 totals 15 residues. Germline V CDR1 and CDR2: MDHEN, SYDVKM. The V and J ends lost 3 bases and 0 bases respectively, with 12 bases between them. The CDR3 region is CASSFGTASSYEQYF. CDR3 bases: TGTGCCAGCAGTTTCGGGACGGCGAGCTCCTACGAGCAGTACTTC.

In this sample, this clonotype turned up many times. This chain links TRBV3-1 with TRBJ1-4, with unresolved D. The germline V gene has CDR1 LGHDT and CDR2 YNNKEL (reference sequence). The CDR3 covers 14 residues. V shed 1 base and J shed 4 bases, with 7 bases lying between them. CDR3 sequence reads: CASSQGASNEKLFF. The CDR3, as DNA: TGTGCCAGCAGCCAAGGCGCCAGTAATGAAAAACTGTTTTTT. The variable domain in full, with the rest retrieved from reference TRBV3-1 and TRBJ1-4, is DTAVSQTPKYLVTQMGNDKSIKCEQNLGHDTMYWYKQDSKKFLKIMFSYNNKELIINETVPNRFSPKSPDKAHLNLHINSLELGDSAVYFCASSQGASNEKLFFGSGTQLSVL.

The V gene is TRBV28, the J gene TRBJ2-1; TRBD2 aligns across 11 bases. This CDR3 spans 15 amino acids. Per the germline V gene, CDR1 is MDHEN and CDR2 is SYDVKM. With 5 bases clipped from V and 7 bases from J, the junction kept 7 bases outside the gene matches. The CDR3 reads CASSLSGGVLNEQFF. As DNA, the CDR3 is TGTGCCAGCAGTCTTAGCGGGGGGGTTTTGAATGAGCAGTTCTTC.

Here the CDR3 DNA reads TGCAGCGTTGTAAACTCAGGGACTAGAAATGAGCAGTTCTTC. This codes for CSVVNSGTRNEQFF. This rearrangement joins TRBV29-1 to TRBJ2-1, with 8 nucleotides matching TRBD2. Unmatched junction bases numbered 9, after V lost 4 bases and J lost 7 bases. This CDR3 contains 14 residues. Germline V gene data show CDR1 as SQVTM and CDR2 as ANQGSEA.

The genes are TRBV28 and TRBJ2-1; weak D call: TRBD1 (7 bases). Trimming took off 2 bases at V and 9 bases at J, with 14 bases between the two ends. The CDR3 contains 14 residues. Looked up from germline, CDR1 is MDHEN and CDR2 is SYDVKM. CDR3 residues: CASSLIGGGGEQFF. CDR3 nucleotide sequence: TGTGCCAGCAGTTTAATCGGAGGGGGCGGTGAGCAGTTCTTC.

The chain combines TRBV7-2 with TRBJ2-4, with 7 nucleotides matching TRBD1. J was trimmed by 0 bases and V by 3 bases; bases with no gene match: 8. Germline loops: CDR1 SGHTA, CDR2 FQGNSA. The CDR3 totals 17 residues. CDR3 sequence reads: CASSFTLTGLAKNIQYF. The CDR3 region has the DNA TGTGCCAGCAGCTTCACATTGACAGGGTTAGCCAAAAACATTCAGTACTTC.

The CDR3 spells CASFQGVGYRYTF. CDR3 coding DNA: TGTGCCAGCTTCCAGGGGGTTGGGTATCGCTACACCTTC. This sequence joins TRBV2 and TRBJ1-2; 7 bases are shared with TRBD1. V was pared by 8 bases and J by 9 bases, with 12 bases of the junction left unmatched. Germline CDR1 SNHLY, CDR2 FYNNEI. CDR3 size: 13 residues.

The genes are TRBV20-1 and TRBJ2-1; D is possibly TRBD1 (5 bases). Germline CDR1 DFQATT, CDR2 SNEGSKA (reference sequence). The germline V and J ends were trimmed by 3 bases and 6 bases, with 24 bases remaining between them. CDR3 size: 17 residues. The CDR3 DNA reads as TGCAGTGCTAGGTTGATGGTTGATACAGGCCTCGGCAATGAGCAGTTCTTC. Amino acids: CSARLMVDTGLGNEQFF.

The chain carries TRBV7-2 and TRBJ1-6, with D perhaps matching TRBD1 (6 bases). The germline gives CDR1 SGHTA, CDR2 FQGNSA. The CDR3 is 16 residues long. Trimming took 5 bases from V and 7 from J, leaving 18 bases between them. CDR3 sequence (DNA): TGTGCCAGCAGCCGATCAGGGGACCCCCGGAATTCACCCCTCCACTTT. Its translation: CASSRSGDPRNSPLHF.

This clonotype was detected only once. The chain uses TRBV5-1 and TRBJ2-1; D could derive from TRBD1 or TRBD2 (5 bases each). Germline lookup yields CDR1 SGHRS and CDR2 YFSETQ. This CDR3 contains 15 residues. Trimming removed 4 bases from V and 10 bases from J, with 21 bases in between. The CDR3 region is CASSPFPRDDLEQFF. For the CDR3, the DNA is TGCGCCAGCAGCCCTTTCCCTCGGGACGACTTAGAGCAGTTCTTC.

The chain combines TRBV7-2 with TRBJ2-5; TRBD2 aligns across 8 bases. The CDR3 sequence is 14 residues long. Germline V gene data show CDR1 as SGHTA and CDR2 as FQGNSA. The junction had 5 bases not matched to a gene; V was cut back by 5 bases and J by 3 bases. CDR3 loop: CASSAQLAEETQYF. CDR3 nucleotide sequence: TGTGCCAGCAGCGCCCAACTAGCGGAAGAGACCCAGTACTTC.

V usage is TRBV7-2 and J usage is TRBJ2-1; 7 bases line up with TRBD1. The germline V gene encodes CDR1 SGHTA and CDR2 FQGNSA. With V trimmed by 7 bases and J by 5 bases, 8 bases remained unmatched. The CDR3 extends over 14 amino acids. Here the CDR3 DNA reads TGTGCCAGCAACCCGCACGGACAGGACAATGAGCAGTTCTTC. Its protein is CASNPHGQDNEQFF.

V is TRBV24-1 and J is TRBJ2-5, with TRBD1 matching 8 bases. CDR1 is KGHDR and CDR2 is SFDVKD in the germline V gene. J was trimmed by 11 bases and V by 2 bases; bases with no gene match: 15. This CDR3 spans 16 amino acids. The CDR3 DNA reads TGTGCCACCAGTGATTCGACAGGGGACAAGTACAATGAGCAGTACTTC. Residues: CATSDSTGDKYNEQYF.